The sequence of this T cell receptor (beta chain) was determined in a study of shared T cell receptors in the human thymus. Data came from immunoSEQ multiplex PCR; TCRdb stores just in-frame clones and leaves some out. The table has over 650,000 clones, more than 75% seen once. With 7 bases clipped from V and 15 bases from J, the junction kept 20 bases outside the gene matches. Germline CDR1 and CDR2: SGHRS and YFSETQ. This CDR3 contains 16 residues. This clone was picked up one time. These data are also associated with another study on human thymus T cells. That study reports: The thymus tissue came from resections taken during corrective heart surgery.

The clonotype comes from a boy in the first two years of life with a congenital heart defect. The chain combines TRBV5-1 with TRBJ1-6; 9 bases map to TRBD1. The sample consisted of thymocytes. The CDR3 loop reads CASPTSSGTGRGILHF. CDR3 coding DNA: TGCGCCAGCCCGACTTCTTCCGGGACAGGGAGGGGAATCCTCCACTTT.